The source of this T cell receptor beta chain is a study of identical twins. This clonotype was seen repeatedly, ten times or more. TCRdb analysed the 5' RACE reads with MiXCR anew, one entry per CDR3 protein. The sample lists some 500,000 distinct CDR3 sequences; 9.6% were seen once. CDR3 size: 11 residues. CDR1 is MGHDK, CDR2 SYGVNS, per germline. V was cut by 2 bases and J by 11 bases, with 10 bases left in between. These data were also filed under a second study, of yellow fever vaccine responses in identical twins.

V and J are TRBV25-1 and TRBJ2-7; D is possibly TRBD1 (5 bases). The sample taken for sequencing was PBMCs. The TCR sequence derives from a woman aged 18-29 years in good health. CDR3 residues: CASSEGWGEYF. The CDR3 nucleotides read TGTGCCAGCAGTGAAGGGTGGGGCGAGTACTTC.